The clone carrying this T cell receptor (beta chain) was picked up a small number of times. Its cognate antigen is unknown. The data are from a study of post-analysis software for immune sequencing data. Study in general: The study covered relapsing-remitting, secondary progressive and progressive-relapsing courses of multiple sclerosis.

Study-wide findings and caveats: Among 4 or 5 TRBV segments more frequent in patients than controls were TRBV5-6, TRBV5-1 and TRBV20-1. Under F measure analysis, samples from one preparation batch co-clustered strongly.

The CDR3 loop spans 13 amino acids. The ends were cut back, 6 bases at V and 7 bases at J, with 16 bases in the middle. Germline CDR1 is ENHRY and CDR2 is SYGVKD. The TCR beta cDNA libraries contained unique molecular identifiers. Once about 0.95 to 10 million T cells were used, about half a million cDNA molecules resulted. TCRdb analysed the PCR reads with MiXCR anew, one entry per CDR3 protein. The sample gives roughly 540,000 distinct CDR3 sequences, around 31% of which show up once; approximately 5.4% is in the top ten. Input material: blood. This TCR was recovered from a girl aged 2-17 years with multiple sclerosis. The chain has TRBV10-3 and TRBJ2-7; the D gene is possibly TRBD1 (8 bases). This CDR3 reads CAISGDRGGEQYF. CDR3 sequence (DNA): TGTGCCATCAGCGGAGACAGGGGAGGGGAGCAGTACTTC.